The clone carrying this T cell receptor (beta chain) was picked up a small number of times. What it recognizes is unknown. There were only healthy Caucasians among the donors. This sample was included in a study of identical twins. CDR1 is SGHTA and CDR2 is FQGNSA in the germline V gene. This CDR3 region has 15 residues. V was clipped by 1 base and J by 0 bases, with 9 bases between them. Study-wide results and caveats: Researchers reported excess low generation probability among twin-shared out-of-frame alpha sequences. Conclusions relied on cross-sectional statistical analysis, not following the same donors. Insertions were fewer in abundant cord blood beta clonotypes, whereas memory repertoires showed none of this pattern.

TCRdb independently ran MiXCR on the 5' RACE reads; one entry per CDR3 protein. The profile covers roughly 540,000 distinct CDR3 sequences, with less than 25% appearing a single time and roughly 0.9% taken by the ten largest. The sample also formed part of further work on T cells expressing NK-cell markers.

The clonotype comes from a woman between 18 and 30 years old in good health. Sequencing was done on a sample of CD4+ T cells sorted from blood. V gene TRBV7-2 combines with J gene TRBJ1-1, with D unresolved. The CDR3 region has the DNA TGTGCCAGCAGCTTAGTACCGGGGATGAACACTGAAGCTTTCTTT. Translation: CASSLVPGMNTEAFF. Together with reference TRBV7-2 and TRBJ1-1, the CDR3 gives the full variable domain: GAGVSQSPSNKVTEKGKDVELRCDPISGHTALYWYRQSLGQGLEFLIYFQGNSAPDKSGLPSDRFSAERTGGSVSTLTIQRTQQEDSAVYLCASSLVPGMNTEAFFGQGTRLTVV.